The following is a TCR beta chain sequence with its context. This specimen comes from a study of T cell changes during pregnancy in multiple sclerosis. The germline gives CDR1 MGHRA, CDR2 YSYEKL. Trimming removed 4 bases from V and 2 bases from J; junction bases left unmatched: 4. The CDR3 is made up of 16 amino acids. Some clones are missing from TCRdb's copy, which holds only in-frame ones; the method was immunoSEQ multiplex PCR. The sample has tens of thousands of clones, roughly 88% seen once. The starting material was peripheral blood, obtained in the first trimester of pregnancy. The receptor was isolated from a female donor with multiple sclerosis, enrolled in a pregnancy study. The V and J genes are TRBV4-1 and TRBJ2-2, with 10 bases lining up with TRBD2. The chain's CDR3 is CASSPGTSANTGELFF. CDR3 nucleotides: TGCGCCAGCAGCCCAGGGACTAGCGCTAACACCGGGGAGCTGTTTTTT.